This T cell receptor (beta chain) was identified during a study of CD8 T cells in ankylosing spondylitis. For TCR beta, libraries came from quantitative 5'-RACE with molecular barcodes. MiXCR, run by TCRdb on the 5' RACE reads, gives a single entry per CDR3 protein. The sample holds about 250,000 distinct CDR3 sequences, 7.5% to 9.5% seen once. In this sample, this clonotype turned up many times. Its cognate antigen is unknown. V lost 6 bases and J 4 bases, leaving 17 bases between the germline ends. Germline CDR1 DFQATT, CDR2 SNEGSKA (reference sequence). This CDR3 has 14 amino acids. Notes on the study in general: Clones tied to disease were said to be significantly enriched in matched ankylosing spondylitis synovial fluid.

The receptor's source is a female donor with ankylosing spondylitis or in good health (not recorded which). The chain links TRBV20-1 to TRBJ2-3, with D maybe TRBD2 (5 bases). The sequenced material came from blood, either unsorted or a sorted T cell fraction (not recorded which). The CDR3 coding sequence is TGCAGTGCACTACCGTGGGAGTATGCAGATACGCAGTATTTT. Protein product: CSALPWEYADTQYF.